This T cell receptor (beta chain) was sequenced for a study of blood T cell repertoires in COVID-19. On the study more broadly: From the United States, Italy and Spain came samples of acute and convalescent COVID-19. PBMCs, B-cell-depleted T cells, or T cells were the source of the cDNA or gDNA that made up the material.

Authors' data handling: Scientists estimated how many nucleated cells there were by amplifying reference gene primers. Assay: immunoSEQ multiplex PCR; the TCRdb copy retains only in-frame clones and omits some. V and J calls and clone size are copied from that table; D and trimming were computed from the DNA. The sample lists about 110,000 clones, about four fifths occurring once. The CDR3 length is 13 residues. Germline V CDR1 and CDR2: MNHEY, SMNVEV (reference sequence). The V gene lost 3 bases and the J gene lost 7 bases, with 12 bases spanning the gap. This receptor was identified in a woman aged 70-85 years with acute or convalescent COVID-19. The material sequenced was peripheral blood. The J gene is TRBJ1-2, the V gene TRBV27; D perhaps matches TRBD1 (5 bases). This CDR3 reads CASSFGGSAGYTF. CDR3 in DNA: TGTGCCAGCAGTTTTGGGGGGTCTGCTGGCTACACCTTC.